This T cell receptor beta chain was sequenced during a study of shared clonotypes between healthy human individuals (dated by TCRdb to 2020 to 2022). About the study as a whole: The cohort included a few men and a couple of women between 18 and 49 years of age. For each donor, CD4 naive and CD4 memory were each run on three plates, CD8 naive on two plates, and CD8 memory on one plate. To increase sequencing depth and limit assay-specific biases, different laboratories used diverse techniques to prepare libraries and sequence TCR repertoires. Each donor's leukapheresis produced roughly between roughly 0.85 and 10 billion PBMCs. To estimate repertoire size and how much clonotype sharing occurs between individuals, the study deeply sequenced the blood TCR repertoires of five healthy adults.

This clone has a single count. Which antigen it targets is not known. The record has no base qualities; no much larger clone is one base away. Study-wide conclusions, independent of this receptor: Sampling was restricted to blood, and TCR repertoires in tissue are likely to differ from TCR repertoires in blood. The small number of donors limited the genetic and exposure-history diversity represented. Pairwise subsampling indicated that sequencing depth was expected to affect the degree of clonotype sharing among donors. Approximately 5% of naive CD4, 3.5% of naive CD8, 2% to 2.5% of memory CD4, and 0.4% of memory CD8 clonotypes were shared across a few donors. Compared with non-shared clonotypes, the clonotypes found in all four sorted-subset donors had higher generation probabilities. Incomplete sequencing was indicated by rarefaction of sorted-subset datasets, despite the large sequencing depth. Larger estimated clonotype richness was generally found for naive subsets than for memory subsets.

Healthy HIV-negative adults with no recently reported acute infections or vaccinations were included as donors. Only Caucasian adults living in Nashville, Tennessee, USA were represented among the donors. CD4+ T cells were enriched by magnetic negative selection; naive cells were then positively selected on CD45RA, and the negative fraction formed the memory subset. Blood was obtained by leukapheresis, after which PBMCs were separated by Ficoll-Histopaque density gradient centrifugation and cryopreserved in liquid nitrogen vapor phase. Purity and quantity of every magnetically sorted T cell population were checked by analytical flow cytometry. From each sorted fraction, genomic DNA was isolated and quantified by UV absorbance on a Nanodrop 2000c. Using the deep immunoSEQ assay, multiplex PCR amplified TCR CDR3 regions from genomic DNA. Genomic DNA extracted from each cell subset was distributed evenly over all wells of several immunoSEQ 96-well plates, and each plate served as one replicate. For sorted subsets, each replicate PCR was loaded with 200 ng genomic DNA, equivalent to 30,000 or so T cell genomes. Purified libraries were quantified with a Qubit 3.0 fluorometer, sized on a Bioanalyzer 2100, and re-quantified with the KAPA Library Quantification kit. Every immunoSEQ 96-well plate was sequenced on a separate single-read 150-cycle Illumina NextSeq 550 flow cell. The paper's data handling went like this. Because the immunoSEQ output held only junctional sequences and lacked quality scores, the filtering could not match the filtering applied to full-length reads. Sequences were annotated with PyIR, a Python wrapper for IgBLAST v1.9, using IMGT germline references to assign V/J genes and CDR3. Any read was removed if the V/J assignment was weak (E-value above 1e-6), the CDR3 was missing, or the read contained stop codons, out-of-frame junctions, or ambiguous translated residues. A V3J clonotype was defined by an identical inferred V gene, J gene, and CDR3 amino acid sequence. Percentage overlap between repertoires was calculated by dividing the number of shared unique clonotypes by the size of the smaller repertoire. RTK rarefaction, the Chao1 estimator, and Recon v2.1 estimates of unobserved clonotypes were used to assess repertoire richness. Generation probabilities were computed with OLGA for all TCRbeta clonotypes obtained by the gDNA method from a few donors. TCRdb limited this immuneACCESS table to in-frame rearrangements with V and J called. A share of clones is missing; checked studies link under half to unresolved V genes, and the rest is unexplained. V and J calls and clone size are those listed in that table; D and trimming were worked out from the DNA. Within this sample are some 2,100,000 clones, with approximately 95% of them counted one time only. 0.13% of the sample is in the top ten clones.

For CDR1 and CDR2, the germline V gene lists KGHSH and LQKENI. Its CDR3 holds 14 amino acids, cysteine through phenylalanine. CDR3 DNA only is kept here, 42 bases in frame from base 1. The germline V end is reduced by 6 bases and the J end by 2 bases; junction bases left unmatched: 4. What was sequenced was naive CD4+ T cells sorted from blood. The cell subset or site tag for this specimen amounts to: CD45RA+ positively selected. In this chain, TRBV18 is recombined with TRBJ1-2; TRBD1 agrees with 9 junctional bases. The sequence was obtained from a man aged 18 to 29 in good health. The nucleotide sequence reads as follows: TGTGCCAGCTCCAACAGGGGGCGGAACTATGGCTACACCTTC. This translates into CASSNRGRNYGYTF.